These T cell receptor beta chains were read from a single sample in a study of blood T cell repertoires in COVID-19. Repertoires were generated with immunoSEQ multiplex PCR, while TCRdb's copy carries only in-frame clones and drops some. The sample lists about 75,000 clones, about 90% occurring once. Sample: peripheral blood. The source of these receptors is a human donor in a cohort sampled during active COVID-19. CDR3s include the opening cysteine and the closing phenylalanine or tryptophan. D genes are given only for firm matches.

D gene	V gene	CDR3 protein
NA	TRBV19	CASSTYSGSYYNEQFF
NA	TRBV12-5	CASGLVLGSQNTEAFF
NA	TRBV19	CASKRQIMNTEAFF
NA	TRBV6-5	CASTSLYQETQYF
NA	TRBV7-9	CASSPGTTNTGELFF
TRBD2	TRBV19	CASKTAGGPDTQYF
NA	TRBV18	CASSEIEGTEAFF
TRBD1	TRBV28	CASSQVAVGTVYSNQPQHF
NA	TRBV7-2	CASTYSGNYGYTF
NA	TRBV7-2	CASSTNPSTDTQYF
TRBD1	TRBV15	CATSRDGTVDQPQHF
NA	TRBV4-1	CASSQPFLGVLFF
TRBD1	TRBV20-1	CSASRPGQGANVRSGANVLTF
TRBD1	TRBV19	CASSISGDRGLGPQHF
TRBD2	TRBV5-8	CASSFPSGSSYNEQFF
TRBD1	TRBV3-1/TRBV3-2	CASSHEKLGQGRSPLHF
TRBD2	TRBV7-2	CASSTGTSGGDEQYF
TRBD2	TRBV25-1	CASSPSGGSYEQYF
NA	TRBV9	CASSVEGAFSEQYF
NA	TRBV5-4	CASSSYTFGTDTQYF
TRBD2	TRBV9	CASSAGLAVYNEQFF
TRBD1	TRBV7-3	CASSLGPGQGEAFF
TRBD2	TRBV11-3	CASSRPGLAGVSEQYF
NA	TRBV27	CASSLDEGVANTGELFF